Listed below are T cell receptor beta chains from one sample, sequenced in a study of cytomegalovirus exposure and HLA in healthy donors. Clones were read by immunoSEQ multiplex PCR, and TCRdb kept only the in-frame ones, dropping some. The sample lists just over 150,000 clones, around 76% occurring once. The sample comprised PBMCs. Receptor source: a man aged 35-49 years in good health and CMV-seropositive. Both conserved end residues are part of each CDR3. D genes are given only for firm matches. Some rows mark clone size as missing; the rest say once, few, many or name a class of expanded clone.

d_gene	j_gene	v_gene	abundance	CDR3aa	CDR3nt
-	TRBJ2-5	TRBV11-2	-	CASSQQGKETQYF	TGTGCCAGCAGCCAACAGGGAAAAGAGACCCAGTACTTC
TRBD1	TRBJ2-7	TRBV7-9	-	CASSLEWDRAYEQYF	TGTGCCAGCAGCTTAGAATGGGACAGAGCTTACGAGCAGTACTTC
TRBD1	TRBJ1-4	TRBV20-1	-	CSASTGAKLFF	TGCAGTGCTAGTACAGGGGCAAAACTGTTTTTT
-	TRBJ1-1	TRBV19	-	CASSRQTGNTEAFF	TGTGCCAGTAGCAGACAGACAGGAAACACTGAAGCTTTCTTT
-	TRBJ1-1	TRBV7-2	-	CASSLDFGPSAEAFF	TGTGCCAGCAGCTTGGATTTTGGGCCGAGTGCGGAAGCTTTCTTT
-	TRBJ1-6	TRBV7-3	-	CASSSVGGGETPLHF	TGTGCCAGCAGCTCAGTCGGCGGAGGGGAAACACCCCTCCACTTT
TRBD2	TRBJ2-7	TRBV5-1	-	CASSLGLAQSSYEQYF	TGCGCCAGCAGCTTGGGACTAGCCCAATCCTCCTACGAGCAGTACTTC
-	TRBJ2-3	TRBV4-3	-	CASSSNRADTQYF	TGCGCCAGCAGCTCTAACCGGGCAGATACGCAGTATTTT
TRBD1	TRBJ1-1	TRBV7-9	-	CASSLPGGTEAFF	TGTGCCAGCAGCTTACCAGGGGGCACTGAAGCTTTCTTT
-	TRBJ2-5	TRBV2	-	CASSEGRLQETQYF	TGTGCCAGCAGTGAAGGGCGGCTCCAAGAGACCCAGTACTTC
TRBD1	TRBJ2-1	TRBV29-1	-	CSVAGTGTYNEQFF	TGCAGCGTTGCGGGGACAGGGACCTACAATGAGCAGTTCTTC
-	TRBJ1-6	TRBV9	-	CASSVAPITGSTAPLHF	TGTGCCAGCAGCGTAGCCCCGATTACAGGGTCCACGGCACCCCTCCACTTT
-	TRBJ2-5	TRBV6-6	-	CASSYSAEETQYF	TGTGCCAGCAGTTACTCGGCTGAAGAGACCCAGTACTTC
TRBD1	TRBJ1-2	TRBV9	once	CASSVAGGDGYTF	TGTGCCAGCAGCGTAGCAGGGGGCGACGGCTACACCTTC
-	TRBJ1-2	TRBV29-1	-	CSVAQGRYGYTF	TGCAGCGTTGCACAGGGTCGGTATGGCTACACCTTC